This T cell receptor beta chain was sequenced during a study of T cell responses to AZD1222 COVID-19 vaccine. Study-level findings and limits: After the peak T cell response, and only then, were repertoires sampled.

The CDR3 extends over 15 amino acids. In germline, CDR1 is MDHEN, CDR2 SYDVKM. V lost 5 bases to trimming and J lost 8 bases; unmatched junction nucleotides: 7. With respect to this clone: Its target is unknown.

Here immunoSEQ multiplex PCR was the method, and the copy in TCRdb shows in-frame clones only, minus some. The sample contains tens of thousands of clones, 70% to 90% of which appear only once. V gene TRBV28 combines with J gene TRBJ1-4, with 11 bases lining up with TRBD1. This clonotype was obtained from an adult who received the AZD1222 COVID-19 vaccine. The sequencing used peripheral blood, collected 28 days after the second AZD1222 dose. CDR3 sequence reads: CASSIGQGASEKLFF. CDR3 nucleotides: TGTGCCAGCAGTATCGGACAGGGGGCTAGCGAAAAACTGTTTTTT. Using reference TRBV28 and TRBJ1-4 for the parts outside the CDR3, the full variable domain is DVKVTQSSRYLVKRTGEKVFLECVQDMDHENMFWYRQDPGLGLRLIYFSYDVKMKEKGDIPEGYSVSREKKERFSLILESASTNQTSMYLCASSIGQGASEKLFFGSGTQLSVL.